This TCR beta chain comes out of a study of blood T cell repertoires in COVID-19. Study in general: Acute and convalescent COVID-19 specimens originated in the United States, Italy and Spain.

Authors' methods: Cell counts per sample came from amplifying reference gene primers. TCRdb's copy holds only in-frame clones and misses some; the assay was immunoSEQ multiplex PCR. That table gives V, J and clone size, and the DNA gave D and trimming. The sample includes about 380,000 clones, less than 85% seen only once; the top ten take 3% to 4.5%. V shed 5 bases and J 5 bases; nucleotides not matched to a gene: 8. The CDR3 loop spans 16 amino acids. From germline, CDR1 is SGHTA and CDR2 FQGTGA. The chain carries TRBV7-3 and TRBJ1-6; 8 bases line up with TRBD1. Sequencing used peripheral blood. The receptor was derived from a woman aged 18-35 years with acute or convalescent COVID-19. As DNA, the CDR3 is TGTGCCAGCAGCCTTGGACAGGGCTGGGATAATTCACCCCTCCACTTT. Its protein product is CASSLGQGWDNSPLHF.